There are many counts of the clone carrying this TCR beta chain. Its specificity is unknown. Germline values: CDR1 ENHRY, CDR2 SYGVKD. V lost 0 bases to trimming and J lost 0 bases, with 6 bases between them. CDR3 length: 15 residues. This sample was taken from a study of beta chain features in type 1 diabetes. For the study at large: The patients were much like the healthy donors in age, gender and cell yields.

The isolated RNA, all of it, was reverse transcribed, so expressed TCRB transcripts were what got sequenced. Clones were read by immunoSEQ multiplex PCR, and TCRdb kept only the in-frame ones, dropping some. This table holds more than 300,000 clones, over 8.5% found once. Sort purity for all populations was recorded as exceeding 98%. Study results and limitations: A greater similarity of naive, central memory and Treg TCRB repertoires was seen among patients than among healthy donors. Cells carrying high TCR expression could end up over-represented when cDNA is sequenced. Across all four CD4+ subsets, people with type 1 diabetes showed modestly shorter TCRB CDR3s.

The sample consisted of central memory CD4+ T cells from blood. The clonotype was recovered from a man aged 30-40 years with type 1 diabetes. This chain connects TRBV10-3 to TRBJ2-4, with D tentatively TRBD1 (6 bases). CDR3 sequence (DNA): TGTGCCATCAGTGAGTCGACAGGAGCCAAAAACATTCAGTACTTC. Amino acid sequence: CAISESTGAKNIQYF.